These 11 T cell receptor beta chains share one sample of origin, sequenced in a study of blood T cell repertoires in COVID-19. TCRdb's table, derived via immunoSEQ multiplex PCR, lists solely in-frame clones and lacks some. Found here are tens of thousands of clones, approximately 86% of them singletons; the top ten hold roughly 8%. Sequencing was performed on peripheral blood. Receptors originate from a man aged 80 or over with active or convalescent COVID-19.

Here the CDR3 reads CASRRGNTGELFF. In DNA form, the CDR3 reads TGTGCCAGCAGAAGGGGGAACACCGGGGAGCTGTTTTTT. The V gene is TRBV7-2, the J gene TRBJ2-2; tentative D call: TRBD1 (5 bases). Trimming pared 6 bases from V and 1 base from J, leaving 6 bases between. Looked up from germline, CDR1 is SGHTA and CDR2 is FQGNSA. The CDR3 is made up of 13 amino acids.

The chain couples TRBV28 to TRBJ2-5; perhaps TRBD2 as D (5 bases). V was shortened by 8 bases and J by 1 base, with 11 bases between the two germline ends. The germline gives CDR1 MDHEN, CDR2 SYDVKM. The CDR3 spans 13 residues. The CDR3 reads CASVTEGQETQYF. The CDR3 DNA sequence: TGTGCCAGCGTGACCGAGGGCCAAGAGACCCAGTACTTC.

The CDR3, as DNA: TGTGCCAGCAGTGATCAAGCCCCGACCGGGGAGCTGTTTTTT. Protein product: CASSDQAPTGELFF. The V and J genes are TRBV6-1 and TRBJ2-2, with D hard to call. Per the germline V gene, CDR1 is MNHNS and CDR2 is SASEGT. CDR3 length equals 14 residues. Trimming took off 3 bases at V and 5 bases at J, with 10 bases between the two ends.

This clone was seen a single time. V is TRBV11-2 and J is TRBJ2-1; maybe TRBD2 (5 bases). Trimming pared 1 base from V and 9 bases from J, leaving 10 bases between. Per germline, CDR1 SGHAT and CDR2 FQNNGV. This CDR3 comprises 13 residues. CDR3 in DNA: TGTGCCAGCAGCTTAGCGGGGTCGAGTGAGCAGTTCTTC. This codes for CASSLAGSSEQFF.

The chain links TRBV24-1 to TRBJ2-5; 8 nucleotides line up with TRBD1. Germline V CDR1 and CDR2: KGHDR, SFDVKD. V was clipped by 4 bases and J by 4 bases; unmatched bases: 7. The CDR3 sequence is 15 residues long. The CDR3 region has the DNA TGTGCCACCAGTGACGGGGGCAGGGGGCTAGAGACCCAGTACTTC. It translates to CATSDGGRGLETQYF.

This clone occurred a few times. CDR3 nucleotides: TGTGCCAGCAGTTACTCGCGCGGCAATCAGCCCCAGCATTTT. Its translation is CASSYSRGNQPQHF. The chain links TRBV6-5 to TRBJ1-5; D not resolved. The V end was cut by 0 bases, the J end by 2 bases, with 5 bases between. CDR1 is MNHEY and CDR2 is SVGAGI in the germline V gene. The CDR3 totals 14 residues.

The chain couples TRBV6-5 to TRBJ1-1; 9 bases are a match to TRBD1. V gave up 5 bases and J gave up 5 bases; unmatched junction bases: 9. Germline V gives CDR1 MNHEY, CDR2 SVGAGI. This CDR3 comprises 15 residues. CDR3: CASSRTGQGWTEAFF. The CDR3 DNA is TGTGCCAGCAGTCGGACTGGACAGGGGTGGACTGAAGCTTTCTTT.

The CDR3 DNA follows: TGTGCCAGCAGCTTAGATTTGGGACAGGGGGCGCGGTCCTATAATTCACCCCTCCACTTT. This sequence encodes CASSLDLGQGARSYNSPLHF. The chain couples TRBV11-2 to TRBJ1-6; 12 nucleotides line up with TRBD1. CDR3 length equals 20 residues. CDR1 is SGHAT, CDR2 FQNNGV, per germline. After removal of 0 bases from V and 1 base from J, the junction contained 7 bases not matched to a gene.

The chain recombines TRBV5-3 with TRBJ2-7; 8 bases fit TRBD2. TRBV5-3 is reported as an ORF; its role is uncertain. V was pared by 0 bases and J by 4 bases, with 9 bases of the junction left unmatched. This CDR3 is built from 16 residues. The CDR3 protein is CARSLEVGRDRYEQYV. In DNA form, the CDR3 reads TGTGCCAGAAGCTTGGAAGTCGGGAGGGACCGGTACGAGCAGTACGTC.

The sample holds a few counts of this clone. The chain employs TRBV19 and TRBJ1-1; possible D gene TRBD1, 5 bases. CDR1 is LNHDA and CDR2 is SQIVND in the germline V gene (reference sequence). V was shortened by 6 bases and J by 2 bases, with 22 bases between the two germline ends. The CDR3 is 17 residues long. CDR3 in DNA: TGTGCCAGTAGCCGCGGCCGGGGGGTTTCTGGTAACACTGAAGCTTTCTTT. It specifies CASSRGRGVSGNTEAFF. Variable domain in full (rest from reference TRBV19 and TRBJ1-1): DGGITQSPKYLFRKEGQNVTLSCEQNLNHDAMYWYRQDPGQGLRLIYYSQIVNDFQKGDIAEGYSVSREKKESFPLTVTSAQKNPTAFYLCASSRGRGVSGNTEAFFGQGTRLTVV.

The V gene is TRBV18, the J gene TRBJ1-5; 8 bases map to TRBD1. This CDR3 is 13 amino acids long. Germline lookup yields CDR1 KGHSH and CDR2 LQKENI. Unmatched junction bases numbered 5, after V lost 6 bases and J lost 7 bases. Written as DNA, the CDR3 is TGTGCCAGCTCGATGGACAGGGACCAGCCCCAGCATTTT. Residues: CASSMDRDQPQHF.